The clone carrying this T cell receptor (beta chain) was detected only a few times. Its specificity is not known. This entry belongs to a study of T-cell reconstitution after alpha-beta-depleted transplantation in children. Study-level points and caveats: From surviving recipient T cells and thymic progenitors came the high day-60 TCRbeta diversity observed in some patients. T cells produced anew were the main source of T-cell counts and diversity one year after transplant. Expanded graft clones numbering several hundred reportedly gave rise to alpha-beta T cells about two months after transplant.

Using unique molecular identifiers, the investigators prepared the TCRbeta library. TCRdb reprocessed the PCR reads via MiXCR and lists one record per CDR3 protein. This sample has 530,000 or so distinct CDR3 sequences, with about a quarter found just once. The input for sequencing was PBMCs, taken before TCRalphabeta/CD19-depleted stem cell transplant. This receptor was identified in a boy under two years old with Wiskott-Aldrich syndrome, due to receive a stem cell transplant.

In DNA, the CDR3 is TGCAGCGTGAGGGGGGATTCAGATACGCAGTATTTT. This sequence encodes CSVRGDSDTQYF. This rearrangement joins TRBV29-1 to TRBJ2-3; D assignment may be TRBD1 or TRBD2 (6 bases each). Germline V lookup: CDR1 SQVTM, CDR2 ANQGSEA. The CDR3 covers 12 residues. V was pared by 6 bases and J by 4 bases, with 11 bases between.